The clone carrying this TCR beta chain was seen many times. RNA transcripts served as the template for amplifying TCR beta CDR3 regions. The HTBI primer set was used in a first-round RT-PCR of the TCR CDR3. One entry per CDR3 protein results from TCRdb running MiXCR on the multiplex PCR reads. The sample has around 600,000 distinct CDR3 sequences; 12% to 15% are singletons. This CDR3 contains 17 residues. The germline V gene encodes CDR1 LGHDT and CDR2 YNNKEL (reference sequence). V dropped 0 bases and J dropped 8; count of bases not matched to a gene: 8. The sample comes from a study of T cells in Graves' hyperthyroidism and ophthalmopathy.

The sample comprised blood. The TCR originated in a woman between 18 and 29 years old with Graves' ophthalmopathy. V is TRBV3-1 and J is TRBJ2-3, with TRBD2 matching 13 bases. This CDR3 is CASSQEGLAGVSATQYF. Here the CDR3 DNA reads TGTGCCAGCAGCCAAGAAGGACTAGCGGGAGTGTCCGCTACGCAGTATTTT.